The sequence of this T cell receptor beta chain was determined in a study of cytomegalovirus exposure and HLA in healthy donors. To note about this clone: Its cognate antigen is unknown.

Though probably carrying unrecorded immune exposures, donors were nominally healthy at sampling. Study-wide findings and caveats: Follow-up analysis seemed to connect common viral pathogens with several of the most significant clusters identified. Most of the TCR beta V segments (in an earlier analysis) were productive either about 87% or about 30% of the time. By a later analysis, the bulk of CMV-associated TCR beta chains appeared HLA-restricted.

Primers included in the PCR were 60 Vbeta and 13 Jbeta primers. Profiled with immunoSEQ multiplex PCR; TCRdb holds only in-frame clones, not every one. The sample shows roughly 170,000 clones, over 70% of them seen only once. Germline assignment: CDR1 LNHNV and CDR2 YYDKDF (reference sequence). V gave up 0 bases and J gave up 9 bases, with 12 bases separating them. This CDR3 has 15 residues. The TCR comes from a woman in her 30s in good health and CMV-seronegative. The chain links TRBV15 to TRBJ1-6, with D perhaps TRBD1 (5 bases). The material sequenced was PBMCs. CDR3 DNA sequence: TGTGCCACCAGCAGAGAGTTAGGGGTTGCTTCACCCCTCCACTTT. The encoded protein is CATSRELGVASPLHF.